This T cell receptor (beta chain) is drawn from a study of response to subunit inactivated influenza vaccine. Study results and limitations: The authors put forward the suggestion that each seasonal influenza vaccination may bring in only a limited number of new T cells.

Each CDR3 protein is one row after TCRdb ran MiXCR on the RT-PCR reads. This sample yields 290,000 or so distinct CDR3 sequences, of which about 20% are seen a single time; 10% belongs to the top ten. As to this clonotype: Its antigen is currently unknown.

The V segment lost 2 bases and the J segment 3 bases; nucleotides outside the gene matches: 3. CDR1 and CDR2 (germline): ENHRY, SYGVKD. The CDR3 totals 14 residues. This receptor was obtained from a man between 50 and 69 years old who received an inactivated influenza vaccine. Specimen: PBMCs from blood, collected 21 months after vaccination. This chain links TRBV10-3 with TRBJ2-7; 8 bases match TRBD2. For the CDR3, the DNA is TGTGCCATCAGTGAGATAGCGGGACTCTACGAGCAGTACTTC. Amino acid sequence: CAISEIAGLYEQYF.